This record concerns one T cell receptor (beta chain) sequence. The target antigen is unknown. The data stem from a study of cytomegalovirus exposure and HLA in healthy donors. The V gene lost 0 bases and the J gene lost 0 bases, with 4 bases spanning the gap. The CDR3 has 14 amino acids. Germline V lookup: CDR1 SGDLS, CDR2 YYNGEE. PCR employed 60 Vbeta and 13 Jbeta primers. Per the original data handling: A later analysis counted 70 million to 85 million unique TCR beta chains, about 11 million shared. TCRdb keeps only in-frame clones here, not all; method: immunoSEQ multiplex PCR. V, J and clone size are taken as reported in that table, and D and trimming were inferred from the DNA itself. The sample lists some 87,000 clones, around 70% occurring once. Study conclusions and caveats: Later on, an analysis showed TCR association rates differing by HLA locus, with DRB1 the most and HLA-C the fewest. In vitro, a few CMV-associated chains proved specific for CMV antigens. Later on, a genetic analysis was performed. It linked a missense variant in DCLRE1C with V- and J-gene trimming of TCR beta.

Sequencing was done on a sample of PBMCs. The clonotype was recovered from a woman aged 45 to 65 in good health and CMV-seropositive. This chain links TRBV9 with TRBJ2-4; D is unclear. The CDR3 sequence: CASSVGVAKNIQYF. For the CDR3, the DNA is TGTGCCAGCAGCGTAGGAGTAGCCAAAAACATTCAGTACTTC.